Below, one TCR beta chain is given with its context. The antigen remains undetermined. TCRdb independently ran MiXCR on the reads; one entry per CDR3 protein. Of hundreds of thousands of distinct CDR3 sequences listed, roughly a third are singletons. This specimen comes from a study of T cell repertoires in cytomegalovirus infection. CDR1 SEHNR and CDR2 FQNEAQ come from the germline V gene (reference sequence). Trimming left V 5 bases short and J 0 bases short, with 11 bases between. The CDR3 extends over 16 amino acids. The sequence was obtained from a human donor in good health (CMV status not recorded). Some clones in this sample may be carry-over from other donors' samples. This chain uses TRBV7-9 with TRBJ2-6, with D possibly matching TRBD1 (5 bases). The sample was cultured CD8+ T cells from PBMCs, taken from culture after CMV antigen stimulation. CDR3 loop: CASSRGLHSGANVLTF. CDR3 in DNA: TGTGCCAGCAGCAGGGGATTGCACTCTGGGGCCAACGTCCTGACTTTC.